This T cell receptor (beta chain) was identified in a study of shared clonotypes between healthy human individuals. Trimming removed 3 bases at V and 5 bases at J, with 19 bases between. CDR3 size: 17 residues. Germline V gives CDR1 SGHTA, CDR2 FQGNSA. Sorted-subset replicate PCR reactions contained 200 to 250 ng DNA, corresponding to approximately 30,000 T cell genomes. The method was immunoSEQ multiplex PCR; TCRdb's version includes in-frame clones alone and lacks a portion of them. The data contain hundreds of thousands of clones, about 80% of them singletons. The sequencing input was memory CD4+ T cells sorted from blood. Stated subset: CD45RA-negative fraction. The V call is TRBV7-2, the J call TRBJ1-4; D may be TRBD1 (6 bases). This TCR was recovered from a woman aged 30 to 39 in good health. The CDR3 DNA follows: TGTGCCAGCAGCTTGGATGCCCTGCGGCAGGGGAATGAAAAACTGTTTTTT. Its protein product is CASSLDALRQGNEKLFF.